One and the same sample provided the 20 T cell receptor beta chains below, sequenced in a study. TCRdb independently ran MiXCR on the 5' RACE reads; one entry per CDR3 protein. The sample includes nearly 55,000 distinct CDR3 sequences, 24% of them seen just once. Sequencing was performed on tumor-infiltrating naive CD4+ T cells sorted from the breast tumor. Subset denoted: naive CD4+ T cells, CD4+CD45RA+CD25-. These receptors came from a female donor with breast cancer.

This clonotype has a count of ten or more. CDR3 loop: CASSSDRGPQETQYF. CDR3 bases: TGCGCCAGCAGCTCCGACAGGGGGCCTCAAGAGACCCAGTACTTC. V and J are TRBV5-1 and TRBJ2-5, with 10 bases matching TRBD1. The germline CDR1 and CDR2 sequences are SGHRS and YFSETQ. The CDR3 runs 15 residues. V trimming: 3 bases; J trimming: 2 bases; junction bases outside the gene matches: 4. The full variable domain, with the rest looked up from reference TRBV5-1 and TRBJ2-5, is KAGVTQTPRYLIKTRGQQVTLSCSPISGHRSVSWYQQTPGQGLQFLFEYFSETQRNKGNFPGRFSGRQFSNSRSEMNVSTLELGDSALYLCASSSDRGPQETQYFGPGTRLLVL.

V gene TRBV24-1 combines with J gene TRBJ2-1, with D unclear. This CDR3 comprises 16 residues. V lost 0 bases, J lost 0 bases, and 8 bases lay in between. CDR1 is KGHDR and CDR2 is SFDVKD in the germline V gene. The CDR3 bases are TGTGCCACCAGTGATTTGTTGCTGAGCTCCTACAATGAGCAGTTCTTC. This translates into CATSDLLLSSYNEQFF.

In its sample, this clonotype ranks as medium-sized (0.01 to 0.1%). The gene calls are TRBV6-5 and TRBJ1-1; D is ambiguous. The CDR3 totals 15 residues. V was shortened by 0 bases and J by 0 bases, with 8 bases between the two germline ends. Per the germline V gene, CDR1 is MNHEY and CDR2 is SVGAGI. The CDR3, as DNA: TGTGCCAGCAGTTACTCGTGGCGGGTGAACACTGAAGCTTTCTTT. Translation gives CASSYSWRVNTEAFF.

This clonotype turned up a few times. V is TRBV6-5 and J is TRBJ1-1; tentative D call: TRBD1 (6 bases). The CDR3 runs 15 residues. Per germline, CDR1 MNHEY and CDR2 SVGAGI. V lost 6 bases and J lost 5, with 19 bases in between. The CDR3 spells CASSPGEGQGTEAFF. The DNA of the CDR3 is TGTGCCAGCAGCCCCGGGGAGGGCCAGGGGACTGAAGCTTTCTTT.

As regards this clonotype: A single base separates this from a much larger clone, so it may be a read error. CDR3 nucleotides: TGTGCCAGCAGCCACGCGGATAGGGATACGCAGTATTTT. Translated, it gives CASSHADRDTQYF. The chain couples TRBV7-2 to TRBJ2-3; no clear D gene. V was trimmed by 5 bases and J by 6 bases, leaving 12 bases between them. The CDR3 loop spans 13 amino acids. Germline CDR1 is SGHTA and CDR2 is FQGNSA.

The chain employs TRBV3-1 and TRBJ1-4; D uncertain. The CDR3 spans 15 residues. With 4 bases removed from V and 8 bases from J, the gap between germline ends came to 17 bases. Germline loops: CDR1 LGHDT, CDR2 YNNKEL (reference sequence). The CDR3: CASSPRAKREEKLFF. CDR3 DNA: TGTGCCAGCAGCCCCCGGGCAAAGCGGGAGGAAAAACTGTTTTTT.

The chain employs TRBV5-1 and TRBJ2-2, with 9 bases fitting TRBD2. CDR1 is SGHRS and CDR2 is YFSETQ in the germline V gene. V gave up 5 bases and J gave up 1 base; unmatched junction bases: 3. This CDR3 has 15 residues. Written as DNA, the CDR3 is TGCGCCAGCAGGCCTAGCGGGATGAACACCGGGGAGCTGTTTTTT. This sequence encodes CASRPSGMNTGELFF. Filled out from reference TRBV5-1 and TRBJ2-2, the complete variable domain reads KAGVTQTPRYLIKTRGQQVTLSCSPISGHRSVSWYQQTPGQGLQFLFEYFSETQRNKGNFPGRFSGRQFSNSRSEMNVSTLELGDSALYLCASRPSGMNTGELFFGEGSRLTVL.

Regarding this clonotype: A clone one base away is much larger, so this may be a read error. The CDR3 spells CASSPLGQGIGELFF. The CDR3 nucleotides are TGTGCCAGCAGTCCCCTGGGACAGGGGATAGGTGAGCTGTTCTTC. The V call is TRBV12-3 or TRBV12-4, the J call TRBJ2-1, with 10 bases matching TRBD1. This CDR3 is 15 amino acids long.

The chain joins TRBV7-2 to TRBJ2-5; no reliable D call. Germline-derived CDR1 and CDR2 are SGHTA and FQGNSA. CDR3 length: 14 residues. Trimming took off 4 bases at V and 0 bases at J, with 9 bases between the two ends. For the CDR3, the DNA is TGTGCCAGCAGCTCCCCGACTCACCAAGAGACCCAGTACTTC. This codes for CASSSPTHQETQYF.

In the case of this clonotype: Being one base from a much bigger clone, this may be a read error. This chain uses TRBV28 with TRBJ1-2; D is possibly TRBD1 (5 bases). Germline-derived CDR1 and CDR2 are MDHEN and SYDVKM. The CDR3 runs to 15 residues. This chain's CDR3 is CASGLRRGGSRGYTF. The CDR3 DNA reads TGTGCCAGCGGTTTGCGGAGGGGAGGCTCCAGGGGCTACACCTTC.

The CDR3 DNA reads TGCAGCGGGACAGGGGGGACCTGCAATGAGCAGTTCTTC. Its translation: CSGTGGTCNEQFF. The V and J genes are TRBV29-1 and TRBJ2-1, with TRBD1 matching over 10 bases. CDR1 is SQVTM, CDR2 ANQGSEA, per germline. This CDR3 region has 13 residues. The junction had 6 bases not matched to a gene; V was cut back by 7 bases and J by 6 bases.

This clonotype was picked up a small number of times. V and J are TRBV6-6 and TRBJ2-1; 7 nucleotides align to TRBD2. Germline values: CDR1 MNHNY, CDR2 SVGAGI (reference sequence). This CDR3 spans 15 amino acids. The ends lost 0 bases at V and 5 bases at J; junction bases unmatched: 4. CDR3 protein: CASSYSSLADNEQFF. CDR3 DNA: TGTGCCAGCAGTTACTCTAGTCTAGCGGACAATGAGCAGTTCTTC.

This clonotype came up many times. This rearrangement joins TRBV7-2 to TRBJ1-1; D is uncertain. CDR3 size: 14 residues. Germline V gene sequence: CDR1 SGHTA, CDR2 FQGNSA. V lost 1 base and J lost 1, with 7 bases in between. The CDR3 nucleotides are TGTGCCAGCAGCTTAGTAGCGGGGAACACTGAAGCTTTCTTT. Translating gives CASSLVAGNTEAFF.

The sample holds many counts of this clonotype. The gene calls are TRBV10-3 and TRBJ2-7; D is possibly TRBD2 (6 bases). Germline V gene sequence: CDR1 ENHRY, CDR2 SYGVKD. The V and J ends lost 10 bases and 0 bases respectively, with 13 bases between them. The CDR3 contains 13 residues. The CDR3 bases are TGTGCCACCGGGATAGCGGTCTCCTACGAGCAGTACTTC. This translates into CATGIAVSYEQYF.

This rearrangement joins TRBV5-6 to TRBJ1-6; a weak D match, TRBD1 (6 bases). The CDR3 extends over 15 amino acids. Germline lookup yields CDR1 SGHDT and CDR2 YYEEEE. V shed 2 bases and J shed 6 bases, with 12 bases lying between them. CDR3 in amino acids: CASSFSDRSNSPLHF. CDR3 DNA sequence: TGTGCCAGCAGCTTTTCGGACAGAAGTAATTCACCCCTCCACTTT.

This clonotype appeared a few times. V is TRBV4-2 and J is TRBJ2-3, with 7 bases fitting TRBD1. The ends lost 0 bases at V and 2 bases at J; junction bases unmatched: 2. The CDR3 extends over 15 amino acids. CDR1 and CDR2 (germline): LGHNA, YNFKEQ. DNA for the CDR3: TGTGCCAGCAGCCAAGAAGGGGGCAACACAGATACGCAGTATTTT. This sequence encodes CASSQEGGNTDTQYF.

This clonotype was seen just once. The V and J genes are TRBV28 and TRBJ2-7; TRBD2 aligns across 12 bases. There are 15 residues in the CDR3. Germline V gives CDR1 MDHEN, CDR2 SYDVKM. V was pared by 4 bases and J by 4 bases, with 5 bases of the junction left unmatched. CDR3 residues: CASSSLAGGRYEQYF. In nucleotides, the CDR3 is TGTGCCAGCAGTTCCCTAGCGGGAGGGCGGTACGAGCAGTACTTC.

This clonotype was seen a handful of times. The chain couples TRBV10-1 to TRBJ2-3, with TRBD1 matching over 9 bases. The CDR3 sequence is 16 residues long. Germline CDR1 reads WNHNN; CDR2 reads SYGVQD (reference sequence). V was clipped by 2 bases and J by 6 bases; unmatched bases: 9. CDR3 sequence (DNA): TGCGCCAGCAGTGAGACTCGGGGACAGGGTTGGGATACGCAGTATTTT. This codes for CASSETRGQGWDTQYF.

The V and J genes are TRBV19 and TRBJ1-2; TRBD1 is a possible D gene (5 bases). CDR3 size: 16 residues. The ends were cut back, 5 bases at V and 2 bases at J, with 18 bases in the middle. Germline CDR1 reads LNHDA; CDR2 reads SQIVND (reference sequence). CDR3 sequence reads: CASSSPRRDGNYGYTF. The CDR3 bases are TGTGCCAGTAGTTCACCACGACGGGACGGAAACTATGGCTACACCTTC.

This clonotype was recorded many times. The chain has TRBV29-1 and TRBJ1-5; TRBD1 agrees at 7 bases. The CDR3 is 13 amino acids. Unmatched junction bases numbered 8, after V lost 6 bases and J lost 6 bases. Germline V gene lookup returns CDR1 SQVTM and CDR2 ANQGSEA. The CDR3, as DNA: TGCAGCGTCCAAGGGGGCTGGGGTCAGCCCCAGCATTTT. It is translated as CSVQGGWGQPQHF.